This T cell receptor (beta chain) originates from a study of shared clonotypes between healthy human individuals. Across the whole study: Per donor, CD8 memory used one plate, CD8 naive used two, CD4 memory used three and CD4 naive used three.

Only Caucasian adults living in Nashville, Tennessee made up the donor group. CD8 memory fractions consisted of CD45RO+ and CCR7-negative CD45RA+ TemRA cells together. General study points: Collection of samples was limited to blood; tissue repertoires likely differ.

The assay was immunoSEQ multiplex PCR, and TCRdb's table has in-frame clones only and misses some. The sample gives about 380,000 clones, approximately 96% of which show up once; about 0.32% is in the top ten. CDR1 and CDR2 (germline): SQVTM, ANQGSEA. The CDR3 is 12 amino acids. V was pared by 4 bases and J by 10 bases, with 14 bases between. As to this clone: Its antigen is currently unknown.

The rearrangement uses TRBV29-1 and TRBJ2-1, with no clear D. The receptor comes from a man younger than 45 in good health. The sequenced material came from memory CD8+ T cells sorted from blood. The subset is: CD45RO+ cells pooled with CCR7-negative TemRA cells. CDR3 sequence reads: CSVGDPRIEQFF. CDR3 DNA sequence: TGCAGCGTTGGAGACCCTCGCATAGAGCAGTTCTTC.